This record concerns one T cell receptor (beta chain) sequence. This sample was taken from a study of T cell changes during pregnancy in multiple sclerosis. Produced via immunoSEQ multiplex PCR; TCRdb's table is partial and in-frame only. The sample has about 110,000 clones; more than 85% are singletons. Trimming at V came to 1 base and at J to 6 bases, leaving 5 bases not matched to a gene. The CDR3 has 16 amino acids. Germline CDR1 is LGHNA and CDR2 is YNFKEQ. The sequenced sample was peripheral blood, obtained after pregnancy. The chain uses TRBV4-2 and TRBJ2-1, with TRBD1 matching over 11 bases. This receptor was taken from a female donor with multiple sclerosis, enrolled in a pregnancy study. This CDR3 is CASSQVSGTGGNEQFF. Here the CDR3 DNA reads TGTGCCAGCAGCCAAGTTTCGGGGACAGGGGGCAATGAGCAGTTCTTC.